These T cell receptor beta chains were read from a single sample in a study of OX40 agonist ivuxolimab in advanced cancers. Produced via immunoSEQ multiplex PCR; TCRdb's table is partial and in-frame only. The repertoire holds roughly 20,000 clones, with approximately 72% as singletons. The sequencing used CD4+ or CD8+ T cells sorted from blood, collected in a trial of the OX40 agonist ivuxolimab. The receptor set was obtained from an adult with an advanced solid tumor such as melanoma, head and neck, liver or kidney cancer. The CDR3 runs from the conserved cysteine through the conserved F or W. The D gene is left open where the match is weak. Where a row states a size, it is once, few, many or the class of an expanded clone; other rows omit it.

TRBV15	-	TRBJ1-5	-	CATSRALRGLRNQPQHF	TGTGCCACCAGCAGAGCGCTACGGGGGTTGCGCAATCAGCCCCAGCATTTT
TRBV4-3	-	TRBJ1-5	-	CASSQDIGVRQPQHF	TGCGCCAGCAGCCAAGATATCGGGGTCCGGCAGCCCCAGCATTTT
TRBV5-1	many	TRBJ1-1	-	CASSPRSAYTEAFF	TGCGCCAGCAGCCCGAGGAGTGCTTACACTGAAGCTTTCTTT
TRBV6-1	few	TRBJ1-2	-	CASSEREGLPHAGYTF	TGTGCCAGCAGTGAACGGGAGGGACTTCCCCATGCAGGCTACACCTTC
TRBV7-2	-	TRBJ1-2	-	CASSSGFNYGYTF	TGTGCCAGCAGCTCCGGGTTCAACTATGGCTACACCTTC
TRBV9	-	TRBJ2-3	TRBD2	CASSVSHGTRGDTQYF	TGTGCCAGCAGCGTATCGCATGGGACTAGGGGTGATACGCAGTATTTT
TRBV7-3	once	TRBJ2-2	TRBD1	CASSSEAGTVLNTGELFF	TGTGCCAGCAGCTCCGAAGCCGGGACAGTCTTAAACACCGGGGAGCTGTTTTTT
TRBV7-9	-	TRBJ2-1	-	CASAGAGSEQFF	TGTGCCAGCGCGGGGGCCGGTAGTGAGCAGTTCTTC
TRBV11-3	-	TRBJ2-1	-	CASSLVKRGGEQFF	TGTGCCAGCAGCTTAGTCAAGAGGGGCGGTGAGCAGTTCTTC
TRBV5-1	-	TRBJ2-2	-	CASGVTGELFF	TGCGCCAGCGGGGTGACCGGGGAGCTGTTTTTT
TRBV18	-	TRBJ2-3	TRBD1	CASSPPDRGQDTQYF	TGTGCCAGCTCACCACCAGACAGGGGGCAGGATACGCAGTATTTT
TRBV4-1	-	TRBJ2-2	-	CASSLRGAGELFF	TGCGCCAGCAGCCTGAGAGGCGCCGGGGAGCTGTTTTTT
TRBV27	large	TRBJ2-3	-	CASSLESFSTDTQYF	TGTGCCAGCAGTCTTGAGAGCTTTAGCACAGATACGCAGTATTTT
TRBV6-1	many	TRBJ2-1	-	CASSEEEGALNEQFF	TGTGCCAGCAGTGAAGAGGAGGGGGCGCTCAATGAGCAGTTCTTC
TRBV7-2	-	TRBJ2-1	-	CASSLVGAYNEQFF	TGTGCCAGCAGCTTAGTGGGGGCCTACAATGAGCAGTTCTTC
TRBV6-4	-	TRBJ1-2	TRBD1	CASSVSTGNNYGYTF	TGTGCCAGCAGTGTTTCGACAGGGAACAACTATGGCTACACCTTC
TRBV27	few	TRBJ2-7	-	CASSLRRTEDFEEQYF	TGTGCCAGCAGTTTACGGCGGACAGAGGACTTCGAGGAGCAGTACTTC
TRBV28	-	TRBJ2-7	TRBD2	CASSLLGLAGGDEQYF	TGTGCCAGCAGCTTATTGGGACTAGCGGGGGGTGACGAGCAGTACTTC
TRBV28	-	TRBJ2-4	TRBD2	CASSLIVGGAKNIQYF	TGTGCCAGCAGTTTAATCGTCGGGGGGGCCAAAAACATTCAGTACTTC
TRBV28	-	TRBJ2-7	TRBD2	CASSLGDYLREQYF	TGTGCCAGCAGTTTAGGGGACTACCTTCGCGAGCAGTACTTC
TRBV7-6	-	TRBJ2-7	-	CASSLGISYEQYF	TGTGCCAGCAGCTTAGGGATCAGCTACGAGCAGTACTTC
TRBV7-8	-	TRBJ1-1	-	CASSLALTNTEAFF	TGTGCCAGCAGCTTAGCGTTGACGAACACTGAAGCTTTCTTT
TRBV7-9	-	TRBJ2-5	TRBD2	CASSLALGLAGSETQYF	TGTGCCAGCAGCTTAGCCCTGGGACTAGCGGGGAGTGAGACCCAGTACTTC
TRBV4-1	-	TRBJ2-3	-	CASTASGAGARITDTQYF	TGCGCCAGCACCGCAAGTGGCGCGGGGGCCCGCATCACAGATACGCAGTATTTT
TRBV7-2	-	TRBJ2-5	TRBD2	CASSPLAGGRETQYF	TGTGCCAGCAGCCCCCTAGCGGGGGGGCGAGAGACCCAGTACTTC
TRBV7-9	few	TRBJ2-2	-	CASSFVSGSNTGELFF	TGTGCCAGCAGCTTCGTTTCTGGATCGAACACCGGGGAGCTGTTTTTT
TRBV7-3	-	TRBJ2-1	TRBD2	CASSPPTSGDDNEQFF	TGTGCCAGCAGCCCTCCGACTAGCGGGGACGACAATGAGCAGTTCTTC
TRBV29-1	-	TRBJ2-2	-	CSVEVRNTGELFF	TGCAGCGTTGAGGTCAGGAACACCGGGGAGCTGTTTTTT
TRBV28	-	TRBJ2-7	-	CASRTPGHEQYF	TGTGCCAGCAGGACCCCAGGGCACGAGCAGTACTTC
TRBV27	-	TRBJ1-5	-	CASSSSRASWPQHF	TGTGCCAGCAGTTCGTCCAGGGCGTCATGGCCCCAGCATTTT
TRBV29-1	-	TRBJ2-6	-	CSVNRGGEANVLTF	TGCAGCGTAAACAGGGGGGGTGAGGCCAACGTCCTGACTTTC
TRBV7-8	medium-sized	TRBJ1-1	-	CASSLGRGPTEAFF	TGTGCCAGCAGCCTAGGGCGGGGGCCCACTGAAGCTTTCTTT
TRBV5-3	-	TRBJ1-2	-	CARRTSYYGYTF	TGTGCCAGAAGGACATCTTACTATGGCTACACCTTC
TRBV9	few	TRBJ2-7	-	CASGGATGYEQYF	TGTGCCAGCGGTGGGGCCACGGGCTACGAGCAGTACTTC
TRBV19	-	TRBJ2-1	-	CASTPGSYNEQFF	TGTGCCAGTACCCCGGGCTCCTACAATGAGCAGTTCTTC
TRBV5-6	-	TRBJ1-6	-	CASSFASNSPLHF	TGTGCCAGCAGCTTCGCGAGTAATTCACCCCTCCACTTT
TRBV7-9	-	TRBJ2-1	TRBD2	CASSSTEAGGSYNEQFF	TGTGCCAGCAGCTCGACAGAAGCGGGGGGCTCTTACAATGAGCAGTTCTTC
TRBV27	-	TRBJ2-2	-	CASSLQGGTGELFF	TGTGCCAGCAGTTTACAGGGAGGAACCGGGGAGCTGTTTTTT
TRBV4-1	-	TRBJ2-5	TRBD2	CASSQGFFAGGTQETQYF	TGCGCCAGCAGCCAAGGGTTCTTCGCGGGGGGGACCCAAGAGACCCAGTACTTC
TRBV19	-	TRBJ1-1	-	CASSIQVDTEAFF	TGTGCCAGTAGTATCCAGGTCGACACTGAAGCTTTCTTT
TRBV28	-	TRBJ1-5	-	CASSLFYSNQPQHF	TGTGCCAGCAGTTTGTTTTATAGCAATCAGCCCCAGCATTTT
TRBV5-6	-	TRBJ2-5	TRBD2	CASSSTGLAGRDGQETQYF	TGTGCCAGCAGCTCCACTGGGCTAGCGGGGCGGGACGGCCAAGAGACCCAGTACTTC
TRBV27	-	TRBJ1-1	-	CASSLNWETEAFF	TGTGCCAGCAGTTTAAATTGGGAGACTGAAGCTTTCTTT
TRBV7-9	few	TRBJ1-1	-	CASSLYKNTEAFF	TGTGCCAGCAGCTTATACAAAAACACTGAAGCTTTCTTT
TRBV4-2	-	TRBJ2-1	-	CASRDSEPYNEQFF	TGTGCCAGCAGGGACAGCGAACCCTACAATGAGCAGTTCTTC
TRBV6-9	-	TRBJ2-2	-	CASSWNAGPNTGELFF	TGTGCCAGCAGTTGGAACGCAGGGCCCAACACCGGGGAGCTGTTTTTT
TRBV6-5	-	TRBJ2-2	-	CASSYGGTNTGELFF	TGTGCCAGCAGTTACGGGGGGACGAACACCGGGGAGCTGTTTTTT
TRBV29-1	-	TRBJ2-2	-	CSVSGGTGELFF	TGCAGCGTTTCTGGGGGCACCGGGGAGCTGTTTTTT
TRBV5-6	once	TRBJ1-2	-	CASSLGEGHDYGYTF	TGTGCCAGCAGCCTGGGGGAGGGTCATGACTATGGCTACACCTTC
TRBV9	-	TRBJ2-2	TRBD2	CASSVEGLAGELFF	TGTGCCAGCAGCGTAGAGGGACTAGCGGGGGAGCTGTTTTTT
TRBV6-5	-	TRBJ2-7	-	CASSFSGPGGASEQYF	TGTGCCAGCAGTTTTTCCGGGCCGGGCGGGGCCTCCGAGCAGTACTTC
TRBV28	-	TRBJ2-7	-	CASTWDHEQYF	TGTGCCAGCACATGGGATCACGAGCAGTACTTC
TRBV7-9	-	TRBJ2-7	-	CASSAAGPITYEQYF	TGTGCCAGCAGCGCAGCCGGGCCCATAACCTACGAGCAGTACTTC